A selection of T cell receptor beta chains follows, all from one sample in a study of T-cell reconstitution after alpha-beta-depleted transplantation in children. MiXCR, applied by TCRdb to the PCR reads, yields one record per CDR3 protein. This table has about 980,000 distinct CDR3 sequences, roughly 29% appearing once. The material sequenced was PBMCs, mostly from graft donor cells, taken 360 days after TCRalphabeta/CD19-depleted stem cell transplant. All receptors come from a boy less than two years old who had a stem cell transplant for SCID, so the T cells may come from the graft donor. CDR3s include the opening cysteine and the closing phenylalanine or tryptophan. A D gene is named only where the DNA matches it firmly. A clone size is listed for some rows: how often the clone was seen (once, few, many), or a class if it is expanded.

size,V,J,D,DNA,CDR3
NA,TRBV7-9,TRBJ1-1,NA,TGTGCCAGCGGCTTTACAGGGCTGAACACTGAAGCTTTCTTT,CASGFTGLNTEAFF
NA,TRBV7-9,TRBJ2-1,NA,TGTGCCAGCAGCTTAGAACTAGTCAGGCCAGGTGAGCAGTTCTTC,CASSLELVRPGEQFF
few,TRBV6-2/TRBV6-3,TRBJ1-5,NA,TGTGCCAGCAGTTCGGACCGGACTTTGGGCGGGATCTATAGCAATCAGCCCCAGCATTTT,CASSSDRTLGGIYSNQPQHF
many,TRBV2,TRBJ2-1,NA,TGTGCCAGCTGTAGCTTCAATGAGCAGTTCTTC,CASCSFNEQFF
NA,TRBV12-3/TRBV12-4,TRBJ1-3,NA,TGTGCCAGTCGCAGGTCCGGCTCTGGAAACACCATATATTTT,CASRRSGSGNTIYF
NA,TRBV7-2,TRBJ2-7,NA,TGTGCCAGCAGCTTAGCGCGGGCTGGCCACGAGCAGTACTTC,CASSLARAGHEQYF
NA,TRBV7-9,TRBJ2-3,NA,TGTGCCAGCACCTTCCACACCTCTAGCACAGATACGCAGTATTTT,CASTFHTSSTDTQYF
few,TRBV3-1,TRBJ2-2,NA,TGTGCCAGCAGCCAAGCGGGGGCGCACACCGGGGAGCTGTTTTTT,CASSQAGAHTGELFF
NA,TRBV5-1,TRBJ2-1,NA,TGCGCCAGCAGCTTGACCGGAAGGGGCAAGTCCTACAATGAGCAGTTCTTC,CASSLTGRGKSYNEQFF
few,TRBV7-9,TRBJ1-1,NA,TGTGCCAGCAGCTTAAGCAGCACGAACACTGAAGCTTTCTTT,CASSLSSTNTEAFF
NA,TRBV20-1,TRBJ2-7,NA,TGCAGCTTCCCTCTGAATTCCTACGAGCAGTACTTC,CSFPLNSYEQYF
NA,TRBV3-1,TRBJ2-1,NA,TGTGCCAGCAGCCAGACGTGGACCTCCTACAATGAGCAGTTCTTC,CASSQTWTSYNEQFF
many,TRBV5-6,TRBJ2-7,TRBD1,TGTGCCAGCAGCTTGTGGGACAGGATGAAACAGTACTTC,CASSLWDRMKQYF
few,TRBV27,TRBJ2-5,TRBD1,TGTGCCAGCAGTTTATGGCCCGACAGGGCAGAGACCCAGTACTTC,CASSLWPDRAETQYF
few,TRBV12-3/TRBV12-4,TRBJ1-1,NA,TGTGCCAGCAGTTTGGTAAACAGCGGCGAAGCTTTCTTT,CASSLVNSGEAFF
few,TRBV28,TRBJ2-7,NA,TGTGCCAGCAGAACCGAGGTGCTGGACGGAACCACCTACGAGCAGTACTTC,CASRTEVLDGTTYEQYF
once,TRBV12-3/TRBV12-4,TRBJ1-6,NA,TGTGCCAGCAGTTTAAGGGGCCTCGGGGGACTGGTTTTT,CASSLRGLGGLVF
NA,TRBV10-3,TRBJ2-5,NA,TGTGCCATCAGTGAGAGAGCTAGCCAAGAGACCCAGTACTTC,CAISERASQETQYF
few,TRBV20-1,TRBJ2-5,NA,TGCAGTGCTAGAGGAGGGAGTATCCAAGAGACCCAGTACTTC,CSARGGSIQETQYF
few,TRBV12-3/TRBV12-4,TRBJ2-1,TRBD1,TGTGCCAGCAGGGATCGCCAGGGGGCCTACAATGAGCAGTTCTTC,CASRDRQGAYNEQFF
many,TRBV12-3/TRBV12-4,TRBJ2-7,NA,TGTGCCAGCAGCCCCCAGGGAGCCTACGAGCAGTACTTC,CASSPQGAYEQYF
many,TRBV18,TRBJ2-7,TRBD2,TGTGCCAGCAGCCCCCGGACTAGCGGGGTGTACGAGCAGTACTTC,CASSPRTSGVYEQYF
NA,TRBV11-3,TRBJ2-5,NA,TGTGCCAGCAGCCGCGGGTTGAGATCAAGGGAGACCCAGTACTTC,CASSRGLRSRETQYF
few,TRBV7-9,TRBJ2-7,NA,TGTGCCAGCAGCCTTAACGTAGAGCAGTACTTC,CASSLNVEQYF
NA,TRBV28,TRBJ2-7,NA,TGTGCCAGCAACCGCGAGAGGCCACGGGAGCAGTACTTC,CASNRERPREQYF
NA,TRBV11-3,TRBJ2-2,TRBD1,TGTGCCAGCAGCTTCTCAAGACAGGGGCGATCCGGGGAGCTGTTTTTT,CASSFSRQGRSGELFF
NA,TRBV5-1,TRBJ2-1,TRBD1,TGCGCCAGCAGAGGAGTCAGGGGGAATGAGCAGTTCTTC,CASRGVRGNEQFF
many,TRBV12-3/TRBV12-4,TRBJ2-2,NA,TGTGCCAGCAGAACGAACACCGGGGAGCTGTTTTTT,CASRTNTGELFF
few,TRBV4-2,TRBJ1-4,TRBD1,TGTGCCAGCAGCCAAGTGGGGACAGCTATTAATGAAAAACTGTTTTTT,CASSQVGTAINEKLFF
NA,TRBV18,TRBJ2-7,NA,TGTGCCAGCTCATCCCCGACTGTTCCCTACGAGCAGTACTTC,CASSSPTVPYEQYF
NA,TRBV4-3,TRBJ2-7,TRBD1,TGCGCCAGCAGCCAAGGGACAGGGAATATCCGGGAGCAGTACTTC,CASSQGTGNIREQYF
few,TRBV29-1,TRBJ2-7,TRBD1,TGCAGCGTTGAGAAGGGACAGGGGGCGTACGAGCAGTACTTC,CSVEKGQGAYEQYF
NA,TRBV25-1,TRBJ2-3,TRBD2,TGTGCCAGCAGTGAATGGACTAGCGGGGGCACAGATACGCAGTATTTT,CASSEWTSGGTDTQYF
NA,TRBV20-1,TRBJ1-5,TRBD1,TGCAGTGCTAGAGTAATGGACAGGGGCAATCAGCCCCAGCATTTT,CSARVMDRGNQPQHF
NA,TRBV27,TRBJ1-4,NA,TGTGCCAGCAGTTTCCCGACGGGAAAACTGTTTTTT,CASSFPTGKLFF
few,TRBV12-3/TRBV12-4,TRBJ2-7,TRBD2,TGTGCCAGCAGCCCCGACCGGACTAGCGCGTTCTCCTACGAGCAGTACTTC,CASSPDRTSAFSYEQYF
once,TRBV5-5,TRBJ2-7,TRBD1,TGTGCCAGCAGCTTCGTGGGGACAGCCTACGAGCAGTACTTC,CASSFVGTAYEQYF
few,TRBV6-1,TRBJ2-2,NA,TGTGCCATCGGGAACACCGGGGAGCTGTTTTTT,CAIGNTGELFF
NA,TRBV24-1,TRBJ1-2,NA,TGTGCCACCAGTGATGCCGGACAGCCCGGTAGGGGCTACACCTTC,CATSDAGQPGRGYTF
few,TRBV24-1,TRBJ2-3,TRBD1,TGTGCCACCAGCCTAGGGGGCCGCACAGATACGCAGTATTTT,CATSLGGRTDTQYF
few,TRBV12-3/TRBV12-4,TRBJ2-2,NA,TGTGCCAGCAGAGACCCCGGGCCCGGGGAGCTGTTTTTT,CASRDPGPGELFF
NA,TRBV4-2,TRBJ2-1,TRBD1,TGTGCCAGCAGCCAAACAAGACAGGGTAAAAACCAGCGCTGGTTCTTC,CASSQTRQGKNQRWFF
NA,TRBV5-5,TRBJ2-3,NA,TGTGCCAGCAGCTTAACCCCACCGACAGATACGCAGTATTTT,CASSLTPPTDTQYF
NA,TRBV28,TRBJ2-7,NA,TGTGCCAGCACCGGGGGAAACTACGAGCAGTACTTC,CASTGGNYEQYF
NA,TRBV5-1,TRBJ1-1,TRBD1,TGCGCCAGCAGCTTGATGGGTCCCAGGGGGTCCAACACTGAAGCTTTCTTT,CASSLMGPRGSNTEAFF